The 32 T cell receptor beta chains below come from one sample, sequenced in a study of beta chain features in type 1 diabetes (dated by TCRdb to the late 2010s). Libraries were built with the immunoSEQ multiplex PCR assay. All of the isolated RNA was reverse transcribed with the High Capacity cDNA Reverse Transcription Kit, so expressed TCRB transcripts were sequenced. TCRdb mirrors the immuneACCESS table, restricted to in-frame sequences. Some clones are absent from its copies; in checked studies, under half trace to an unresolved V gene, and the reason for the others is unknown. The sample yields roughly 370,000 clones; 14% were counted once. The ten largest make up less than 0.04% of the sample. Material: naive CD4+ T cells from blood. Reading the label with the study, this specimen's cell subset or site is: true naive CD4+ T cells. Receptors were obtained from a man aged 25 to 45 in good health.

The genes are TRBV5-1 and TRBJ2-1; D is uncertain. The germline CDR1 and CDR2 sequences are SGHRS and YFSETQ. The CDR3 consists of 14 residues. V was trimmed by 1 base and J by 7 bases, leaving 12 bases between them. The CDR3 loop is CASSLPLDLNEQFF. The DNA of the CDR3 is TGCGCCAGCAGCTTGCCCTTAGATTTGAATGAGCAGTTCTTC.

In its sample, this clone was seen a few times. J is TRBJ2-5 and V is TRBV7-9; D gene unclear. The V end lost 1 base, the J end lost 0 bases, and 15 bases lay between the germline ends. The CDR3 sequence is 17 residues long. The germline V gene has CDR1 SEHNR and CDR2 FQNEAQ (reference sequence). The CDR3 sequence is CASSLGLMGFHQETQYF. For the CDR3, the DNA is TGTGCCAGCAGCTTAGGATTGATGGGATTCCACCAAGAGACCCAGTACTTC.

This clone was seen only a few times. The rearrangement uses TRBV15 and TRBJ2-1; TRBD2 agrees at 10 bases. Germline CDR1 is LNHNV and CDR2 is YYDKDF (reference sequence). CDR3 length: 15 amino acids. The J segment lost 4 bases and the V segment lost 6 bases, leaving 6 bases of the junction unmatched. CDR3 coding DNA: TGTGCCACCAGGCTGTGGACTAGCGGTTACAATGAGCAGTTCTTC. The encoded protein is CATRLWTSGYNEQFF. The whole variable domain, filled in from reference TRBV15 and TRBJ2-1, reads DAMVIQNPRYQVTQFGKPVTLSCSQTLNHNVMYWYQQKSSQAPKLLFHYYDKDFNNEADTPDNFQSRRPNTSFCFLDIRSPGLGDTAMYLCATRLWTSGYNEQFFGPGTRLTVL.

The rearrangement links TRBV10-3 to TRBJ2-3, with D perhaps TRBD1 (6 bases). The V gene's germline CDR1 is ENHRY and CDR2 SYGVKD. CDR3 size: 15 residues. V dropped 3 bases and J dropped 2 bases, with 12 bases sitting between them. CDR3 residues: CAISDRDTSTDTQYF. CDR3 nucleotides: TGTGCCATCAGTGACCGGGACACTTCCACAGATACGCAGTATTTT.

In this sample, this clone turned up a few times. As DNA, the CDR3 is TGTGCCAGCTCCGACAGCTACGAGCAGTACGTC. This translates into CASSDSYEQYV. This sequence joins TRBV2 and TRBJ2-7, with D possibly TRBD1 on 5 matching bases. CDR1 SNHLY and CDR2 FYNNEI come from the germline V gene. The CDR3 length is 11 residues. V lost 8 bases and J lost 3, with 8 bases in between.

This clone has a handful of counts. The rearrangement joins TRBV30 to TRBJ2-7; 9 nucleotides align to TRBD1. The CDR3 runs to 19 residues. J was trimmed by 0 bases and V by 0 bases; bases with no gene match: 15. Germline values: CDR1 GTSNPN, CDR2 SVGIG (reference sequence). CDR3 bases: TGTGCCTGGAGTGTTCCGGGACAGGGAAGAGATGCTAGCTCCTACGAGCAGTACGTC. Protein: CAWSVPGQGRDASSYEQYV.

The gene calls are TRBV2 and TRBJ2-3; 7 bases map to TRBD2. This CDR3 spans 15 amino acids. V lost 6 bases, J lost 3 bases, and 9 bases stayed unmatched. Germline V gene sequence: CDR1 SNHLY, CDR2 FYNNEI. The CDR3, as DNA: TGTGCCAGCAGGCCCGTCGGACTAGTTACAGATACGCAGTATTTT. Protein product: CASRPVGLVTDTQYF.

The chain couples TRBV25-1 to TRBJ2-5; D is uncertain. V lost 1 base and J lost 3, with 9 bases in between. The CDR3 spans 14 residues. Germline CDR1 reads MGHDK; CDR2 reads SYGVNS. The DNA for the CDR3 is TGTGCCAGCAGTGAATCCCGATCGAAAGAGACCCAGTACTTC. This translates into CASSESRSKETQYF.

The chain employs TRBV5-1 and TRBJ1-4; D ambiguous. With 0 bases removed from V and 5 bases from J, the gap between germline ends came to 11 bases. This CDR3 has 15 residues. The germline CDR1 and CDR2 sequences are SGHRS and YFSETQ. CDR3 sequence reads: CASSLGVVSNEKLFF. The DNA of the CDR3 is TGCGCCAGCAGCTTGGGAGTGGTTTCCAATGAAAAACTGTTTTTT.

This rearrangement joins TRBV7-2 to TRBJ1-6, with D possibly matching TRBD1 (6 bases). Germline V gene data show CDR1 as SGHTA and CDR2 as FQGNSA. The CDR3 consists of 18 residues. Between the trimmed V and J ends, which lost 5 bases and 8 bases, there was a span of 25 bases. CDR3 loop: CASSPARRTALVDSPLHF. CDR3 nucleotide sequence: TGTGCCAGCAGCCCAGCCCGACGGACAGCACTTGTGGATTCACCCCTCCACTTT. Filled out from reference TRBV7-2 and TRBJ1-6, the complete variable domain reads GAGVSQSPSNKVTEKGKDVELRCDPISGHTALYWYRQSLGQGLEFLIYFQGNSAPDKSGLPSDRFSAERTGGSVSTLTIQRTQQEDSAVYLCASSPARRTALVDSPLHFGNGTRLTVT.

This clone was seen a few times. The rearrangement joins TRBV6-5 to TRBJ1-2; 7 bases match TRBD1. The germline gives CDR1 MNHEY, CDR2 SVGAGI. This CDR3 region has 13 residues. Germline trimming cut 6 bases from V and 8 bases from J; bases unmatched to any gene: 9. CDR3 DNA sequence: TGTGCCAGCAGCCGACAGGGCATTAGCGGCTACACCTTC. This encodes CASSRQGISGYTF.

This clone was seen a single time. One base away lies a much larger clone, so this may be a sequencing read error. The chain links TRBV4-1 to TRBJ2-7; tentative D call: TRBD2 (5 bases). The V and J ends lost 0 bases and 3 bases respectively, with 6 bases between them. Looked up from germline, CDR1 is MGHRA and CDR2 is YSYEKL. The CDR3 has 13 residues. CDR3 sequence: CASSQDGGYEQYF. Written as DNA, the CDR3 is TGCGCCAGCAGCCAAGATGGAGGCTACGAGCAGTACTTC.

This rearrangement joins TRBV28 to TRBJ2-7; tentatively, D is TRBD1 or TRBD2 (6 bases each). This CDR3 spans 16 amino acids. The germline gives CDR1 MDHEN, CDR2 SYDVKM. The V end lost 7 bases, the J end lost 7 bases, and 26 bases lay between the germline ends. Here the CDR3 reads CASTPDVGGLLSEQYV. CDR3 bases: TGTGCCAGCACCCCCGATGTGGGGGGCCTCCTAAGTGAGCAGTACGTC.

This clone has only a few counts. This chain links TRBV2 with TRBJ1-2; D gene uncertain. CDR3 length equals 14 residues. V was trimmed by 2 bases and J by 0 bases, leaving 7 bases between them. Germline CDR1 is SNHLY and CDR2 is FYNNEI. The CDR3 bases are TGTGCCAGCAGTGAAACGGGTACTAACTATGGCTACACCTTC. It codes for CASSETGTNYGYTF. The full variable domain, completed using reference TRBV2 and TRBJ1-2, is EPEVTQTPSHQVTQMGQEVILRCVPISNHLYFYWYRQILGQKVEFLVSFYNNEISEKSEIFDDQFSVERPDGSNFTLKIRSTKLEDSAMYFCASSETGTNYGYTFGSGTRLTVV.

This clone was found a few times. This chain connects TRBV7-2 to TRBJ2-5; no clear D. V gave up 5 bases and J gave up 4 bases, with 5 bases separating them. CDR1 is SGHTA and CDR2 is FQGNSA in the germline V gene. CDR3 length: 11 amino acids. The CDR3 DNA sequence: TGTGCCAGCAGCCAATTAGAGACCCAGTACTTC. Translating gives CASSQLETQYF.

This clone was picked up a small number of times. The chain employs TRBV5-4 and TRBJ2-3; 8 nucleotides align to TRBD2. Germline CDR1 SGHNT, CDR2 YYREEE (reference sequence). CDR3 size: 15 residues. J gave up 8 bases and V 3 bases, and 11 bases lay outside the gene matches. The CDR3 spells CASSSRGGSKVTQYF. CDR3 coding DNA: TGTGCCAGCAGCTCCCGGGGGGGATCAAAAGTTACGCAGTATTTT. Full variable domain (missing parts from reference TRBV5-4 and TRBJ2-3): ETGVTQSPTHLIKTRGQQVTLRCSSQSGHNTVSWYQQALGQGPQFIFQYYREEENGRGNFPPRFSGLQFPNYSSELNVNALELDDSALYLCASSSRGGSKVTQYFGPGTRLTVL.

The chain uses TRBV7-9 and TRBJ2-7; 7 bases are a match to TRBD1. CDR3 length: 14 residues. V shed 1 base, J shed 2 bases, and the junction held 2 bases outside the gene matches. The V gene's germline CDR1 is SEHNR and CDR2 FQNEAQ (reference sequence). CDR3 coding DNA: TGTGCCAGCAGCTTAGAAGGGGGCCCCTACGAGCAGTACGTC. Amino acids: CASSLEGGPYEQYV.

This clone was seen more than once but under ten times. The genes are TRBV30 and TRBJ2-2, with a weak D call TRBD1 (5 bases). The ends were cut back, 5 bases at V and 2 bases at J, with 15 bases in the middle. CDR1 and CDR2 from the germline V gene are GTSNPN and SVGIG (reference sequence). This CDR3 is built from 15 residues. In DNA form, the CDR3 reads TGTGCCTGGGGCAGGGTCGGAATAAACACCGGGGAGCTGTTTTTT. This translates into CAWGRVGINTGELFF. Full variable domain (rest looked up from reference TRBV30 and TRBJ2-2): SQTIHQWPATLVQPVGSPLSLECTVEGTSNPNLYWYRQAAGRGLQLLFYSVGIGQISSEVPQNLSASRPQDRQFILSSKKLLLSDSGFYLCAWGRVGINTGELFFGEGSRLTVL.

On this clone itself: The sample holds other DNA sequences that translate to the same CDR3. The rearrangement joins TRBV7-2 to TRBJ2-3; no clear D gene. Germline CDR1 is SGHTA and CDR2 is FQGNSA. V lost 0 bases, J lost 3 bases, and 10 bases lay in between. There are 15 residues in the CDR3. CDR3 bases: TGTGCCAGCAGCTTAGCGGGTACGAGGACAGATACGCAGTATTTT. Its protein is CASSLAGTRTDTQYF.

V usage is TRBV29-1 and J usage is TRBJ2-3; TRBD1 is a possible D gene (6 bases). V lost 6 bases, J lost 3 bases, and 13 bases lay in between. The V gene's germline CDR1 is SQVTM and CDR2 ANQGSEA. The CDR3 has 13 amino acids. The DNA of the CDR3 is TGCAGCGTGAACAGGGCTAGGACAGATACGCAGTATTTT. Translating it yields CSVNRARTDTQYF.

The CDR3 reads CASSQVQMEDTQYF. CDR3 nucleotides: TGTGCCAGCAGCCAAGTGCAGATGGAAGATACGCAGTATTTT. The V call is TRBV14, the J call TRBJ2-3; the D is unclear. V gave up 1 base and J gave up 5 bases, with 10 bases separating them. The V gene's germline CDR1 is SGHDN and CDR2 FVKESK. CDR3 length: 14 amino acids.

About this clone itself: The junction and the germline gene differ at one end; a read error may be behind it. The rearrangement uses TRBV25-1 and TRBJ2-7; weak D call: TRBD2 (6 bases). The CDR3 is made up of 15 amino acids. Germline CDR1 MGHDK, CDR2 SYGVNS. CDR3 nucleotides: TGTGCCAGCAGGGAATCGGGGGTTTTCCCCTACGAGCAGTACTTC. Residues: CASRESGVFPYEQYF.

Worth noting for this clone: Given a much more abundant clone one base away, this may be a read error. This rearrangement joins TRBV9 to TRBJ2-2; no clear D. Trimming removed 4 bases from V and 4 bases from J, with 5 bases in between. Germline assignment: CDR1 SGDLS and CDR2 YYNGEE. CDR3 size: 12 residues. For the CDR3, the DNA is TGTGCCAGCAGCTTAGGCACCGGGGAGCTGTTTTTT. Residues: CASSLGTGELFF.

The chain links TRBV5-4 to TRBJ2-1, with 14 bases fitting TRBD2. Germline CDR1 is SGHNT and CDR2 is YYREEE (reference sequence). The V segment lost 4 bases and the J segment 4 bases; nucleotides outside the gene matches: 10. CDR3 size: 18 residues. This CDR3 is CASSDPGLAGVRYNEQFF. CDR3 nucleotides: TGTGCCAGCAGCGATCCGGGACTAGCGGGAGTCCGTTACAATGAGCAGTTCTTC.

The chain has TRBV7-8 and TRBJ1-5, with 12 nucleotides matching TRBD1. J was trimmed by 7 bases and V by 4 bases; bases with no gene match: 5. This CDR3 has 15 residues. Germline CDR1 reads SGHVS; CDR2 reads FQNEAQ. The DNA of the CDR3 is TGTGCCAGCAGCTCTGTCGGGACAGGGGGCCAGCCCCAGCATTTT. Amino acid sequence: CASSSVGTGGQPQHF.

This clone was counted between two and nine times. CDR3 sequence reads: CASSSGTGYQYF. The CDR3 bases are TGTGCCAGCAGCTCCGGGACAGGTTACCAGTACTTC. J is TRBJ2-5 and V is TRBV6-6; 8 nucleotides align to TRBD1. This CDR3 region has 12 residues. The germline V gene encodes CDR1 MNHNY and CDR2 SVGAGI (reference sequence). Trimming took 6 bases from V and 10 from J; bases not matched to a gene: 7.

The chain has TRBV30 and TRBJ2-5; D may be TRBD2 (5 bases). The CDR3 length is 14 residues. Germline V gene data show CDR1 as GTSNPN and CDR2 as SVGIG (reference sequence). Trimming stripped 0 bases from V and 1 base from J, with 9 bases between. The CDR3 DNA follows: TGTGCCTGGAGTGTACGACTAACCCAAGAGACCCAGTACTTC. It codes for CAWSVRLTQETQYF.

This clone was recorded many times. The chain uses TRBV13 and TRBJ1-5; D unresolved. Germline values: CDR1 PRHDT, CDR2 FYEKMQ (reference sequence). The CDR3 has 12 residues. Trimming removed 5 bases at V and 1 base at J, with 3 bases between. The CDR3: CASSMSNQPQHF. The CDR3 bases are TGTGCCAGCAGCATGAGCAATCAGCCCCAGCATTTT. Together with reference TRBV13 and TRBJ1-5, the CDR3 gives the full variable domain: AAGVIQSPRHLIKEKRETATLKCYPIPRHDTVYWYQQGPGQDPQFLISFYEKMQSDKGSIPDRFSAQQFSDYHSELNMSSLELGDSALYFCASSMSNQPQHFGDGTRLSIL.

The chain recombines TRBV2 with TRBJ2-5, with D perhaps assigned TRBD1 or TRBD2 (5 bases each). The V gene's germline CDR1 is SNHLY and CDR2 FYNNEI. V lost 7 bases, J lost 4 bases, and 7 bases lay in between. The CDR3 contains 11 residues. The CDR3 spells CASMGVETQYF. The CDR3 bases are TGTGCCAGCATGGGGGTAGAGACCCAGTACTTC.

The J gene is TRBJ2-5, the V gene TRBV4-1; D is unclear. V was shortened by 4 bases and J by 5 bases, with 8 bases between the two germline ends. Germline lookup yields CDR1 MGHRA and CDR2 YSYEKL. CDR3 length: 12 residues. The CDR3 reads CASSPPAETQYF. The CDR3 DNA reads as TGCGCCAGCAGCCCCCCTGCGGAGACCCAGTACTTC.

V usage is TRBV13 and J usage is TRBJ1-2; 8 bases fit TRBD1. The CDR3 length is 13 residues. Germline V gene data show CDR1 as PRHDT and CDR2 as FYEKMQ (reference sequence). After removal of 5 bases from V and 4 bases from J, the junction contained 3 bases not matched to a gene. CDR3 nucleotides: TGTGCCAGCAGCCGACAGGGGCTCTATGGCTACACCTTC. Protein: CASSRQGLYGYTF.

The chain links TRBV9 to TRBJ2-7, with 10 bases identical to TRBD2. The CDR3 contains 17 residues. The trim removed 0 bases at V and 5 bases at J, leaving 11 bases unmatched. The germline CDR1 and CDR2 sequences are SGDLS and YYNGEE. The CDR3 reads CASSVGASSGGINEQYF. The CDR3 nucleotides read TGTGCCAGCAGCGTAGGAGCCAGTAGCGGGGGGATTAACGAGCAGTACTTC.